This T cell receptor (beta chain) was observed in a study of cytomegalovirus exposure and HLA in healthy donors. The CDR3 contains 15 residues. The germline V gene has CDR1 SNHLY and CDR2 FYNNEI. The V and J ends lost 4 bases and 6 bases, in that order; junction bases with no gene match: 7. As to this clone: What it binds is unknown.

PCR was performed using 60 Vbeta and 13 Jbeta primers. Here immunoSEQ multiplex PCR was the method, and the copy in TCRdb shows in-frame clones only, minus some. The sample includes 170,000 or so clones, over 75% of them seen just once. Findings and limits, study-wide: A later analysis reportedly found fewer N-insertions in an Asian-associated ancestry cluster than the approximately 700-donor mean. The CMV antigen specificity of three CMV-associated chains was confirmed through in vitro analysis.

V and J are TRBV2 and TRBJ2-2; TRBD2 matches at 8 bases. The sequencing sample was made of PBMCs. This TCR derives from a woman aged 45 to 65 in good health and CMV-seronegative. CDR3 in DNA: TGTGCCAGCAGTGGCCAGGGACTAGTGTCCGGGGAGCTGTTTTTT. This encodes CASSGQGLVSGELFF.